This T cell receptor beta chain was profiled in a study of regulatory T cells in long-lasting Graves disease. Sequencing libraries for TCR beta were prepared with iRepertoire HTBI primers and Arm-PCR of CDR3 regions. TCRdb ran MiXCR on the multiplex PCR reads and lists one entry per CDR3 protein. This table has 500,000 or so distinct CDR3 sequences, 13% to 15% appearing once. Sample time point: newly diagnosed GD, antithyroid drugs for less than 3 months. Generation of the TCR library employed RNA extracted from PBMCs. This clonotype was observed many times. This sample also belongs to another study, concerning T cells in Graves' hyperthyroidism and ophthalmopathy. That paper notes: Diagnosis relied on clinical symptoms, serum thyroxine and TRAb, thyroid ultrasound and orbital computed tomography. The blood repertoire included most of the expanded thyroid clonotypes above 0.001.

The clonotype comes from a woman between 45 and 60 years old with Graves disease. The sequences come from peripheral blood mononuclear cells (PBMCs), collected at new diagnosis, from a patient treated with antithyroid drugs.

In nucleotides, the CDR3 is TGTGCCAGCAACGGGGGTGGCAGCCTCTATGGCTACACCTTC. It translates to CASNGGGSLYGYTF. The genes are TRBV13 and TRBJ1-2; possibly TRBD1 for D (5 bases). Trimming cost V 7 bases and J 4 bases, with 16 bases left between them. The CDR3 length is 14 residues. Germline assignment: CDR1 PRHDT and CDR2 FYEKMQ (reference sequence).